Shown below are 23 T cell receptor beta chains from a single sample sequenced in a study of blood T cell repertoires in COVID-19 (dated by TCRdb to about 2020). The method was the immunoSEQ multiplex PCR assay. TCRdb mirrors the immuneACCESS table, restricted to in-frame sequences. Some clones are absent from its copies; in checked studies, under half trace to an unresolved V gene, and the reason for the others is unknown. In all, the sample holds 210,000 or so clones, and 87% of those were seen once. The biggest ten clones account for over 9.5% of the sample. Material for sequencing was peripheral blood. These TCRs come from a woman under 30 who had recovered from COVID-19.

The chain links TRBV5-6 to TRBJ1-2; D gene ambiguous. This CDR3 comprises 14 residues. Germline CDR1 is SGHDT and CDR2 is YYEEEE. Trimming removed 1 base at V and 4 bases at J, with 11 bases between. As DNA, the CDR3 is TGTGCCAGCAGCTTGACGCAGCGATCCTATGGCTACACCTTC. As protein: CASSLTQRSYGYTF.

The J gene is TRBJ1-3, the V gene TRBV21-1. TRBV21-1 is a recognized pseudogene. CDR3 length equals 13 residues. The CDR3 sequence: CAGRAATQNTIYF. CDR3 coding DNA: TGTGCCGGGCGGGCAGCGACGCAAAACACCATATATTTT.

The CDR3 protein is CASSPGAGTGGGNQPQHF. The CDR3 DNA reads TGTGCCAGCAGTCCCGGCGCGGGGACAGGGGGCGGCAATCAGCCCCAGCATTTT. The chain carries TRBV28 and TRBJ1-5; TRBD1 matches 12 bases. CDR3 length equals 18 residues. After removal of 5 bases from V and 2 bases from J, the junction contained 10 bases not matched to a gene. CDR1 and CDR2 (germline): MDHEN, SYDVKM.

The chain links TRBV15 to TRBJ1-2; no reliable D call. CDR1 and CDR2 from the germline V gene are LNHNV and YYDKDF (reference sequence). Trimming stripped 0 bases from V and 11 bases from J, with 7 bases between. The CDR3 covers 11 residues. Here the CDR3 reads CATSRDEVYTF. DNA of the CDR3: TGTGCCACCAGCAGAGACGAGGTTTACACCTTC. The full variable domain, its missing parts supplied by reference TRBV15 and TRBJ1-2, is DAMVIQNPRYQVTQFGKPVTLSCSQTLNHNVMYWYQQKSSQAPKLLFHYYDKDFNNEADTPDNFQSRRPNTSFCFLDIRSPGLGDTAMYLCATSRDEVYTFGSGTRLTVV.

V and J are TRBV7-2 and TRBJ2-1; possibly TRBD2 for D (6 bases). V was clipped by 5 bases and J by 4 bases, with 18 bases between them. In germline, CDR1 is SGHTA, CDR2 FQGNSA. CDR3 length: 16 residues. DNA for the CDR3: TGTGCCAGCAGCCCTAGGAGCCTAGCGAGTTACAATGAGCAGTTCTTC. Its translation is CASSPRSLASYNEQFF.

The chain joins TRBV7-6 to TRBJ2-7, with TRBD2 matching 8 bases. CDR3 size: 13 residues. CDR1 is SGHVS and CDR2 is FNYEAQ in the germline V gene. V shed 8 bases, J shed 4 bases, and the junction held 7 bases outside the gene matches. This CDR3 is CASSTSGNYEQYF. Here the CDR3 DNA reads TGTGCCAGCTCTACTAGCGGTAATTACGAGCAGTACTTC.

The chain links TRBV5-1 to TRBJ1-5, with D unclear. CDR3 length: 15 amino acids. Trimming shortened V by 0 bases and J by 5 bases, and 12 bases separated the two germline ends. Germline CDR1 reads SGHRS; CDR2 reads YFSETQ. The CDR3 region has the DNA TGCGCCAGCAGCTTGGGAGGCAGCGATCATCAGCCCCAGCATTTT. Protein sequence: CASSLGGSDHQPQHF.

This clone was counted once. The rearrangement joins TRBV19 to TRBJ2-3; possible D gene TRBD2, 6 bases. V gave up 1 base and J gave up 6 bases, with 11 bases separating them. This CDR3 has 14 amino acids. Germline-derived CDR1 and CDR2 are LNHDA and SQIVND (reference sequence). CDR3 coding DNA: TGTGCCAGTAGTATAGGGGGGGATCTGGATACGCAGTATTTT. It codes for CASSIGGDLDTQYF.

This rearrangement joins TRBV5-1 to TRBJ2-7, with TRBD1 identical over 8 bases. Per the germline V gene, CDR1 is SGHRS and CDR2 is YFSETQ. After removal of 3 bases from V and 5 bases from J, the junction contained 7 bases not matched to a gene. This CDR3 region has 14 residues. The CDR3 DNA is TGCGCCAGCAGCTCCCAGACAGGGGAACACGAGCAGTACTTC. The encoded protein is CASSSQTGEHEQYF.

The V call is TRBV5-1, the J call TRBJ2-7, with D possibly matching TRBD1 (5 bases). CDR3 size: 13 residues. The germline V gene encodes CDR1 SGHRS and CDR2 YFSETQ. Trimming took off 2 bases at V and 4 bases at J, with 10 bases between the two ends. DNA for the CDR3: TGCGCCAGCAGCTTAGGACACCTTTACGAGCAGTACTTC. Amino acid sequence: CASSLGHLYEQYF. The whole variable domain, remainder taken from reference TRBV5-1 and TRBJ2-7, is KAGVTQTPRYLIKTRGQQVTLSCSPISGHRSVSWYQQTPGQGLQFLFEYFSETQRNKGNFPGRFSGRQFSNSRSEMNVSTLELGDSALYLCASSLGHLYEQYFGPGTRLTVT.

The CDR3 coding sequence is TGTGCCATAGGACTAGCGGGAGGTACGAGGACGACAGATACGCAGTATTTT. Translation gives CAIGLAGGTRTTDTQYF. This chain uses TRBV2 with TRBJ2-3; 14 bases are shared with TRBD2. Germline V gene sequence: CDR1 SNHLY, CDR2 FYNNEI. The CDR3 length is 17 residues. J lost 3 bases, V lost 10 bases, and 12 bases had no gene match.

The gene calls are TRBV10-1 and TRBJ2-2, with D tentatively TRBD2 (5 bases). V lost 10 bases and J lost 6, with 15 bases in between. The CDR3 is 13 amino acids. The germline V gene has CDR1 WNHNN and CDR2 SYGVQD (reference sequence). This CDR3 reads CATSLGEAGELFF. CDR3 DNA: TGCGCCACCTCCCTGGGAGAAGCCGGGGAGCTGTTTTTT.

The V gene is TRBV2, the J gene TRBJ2-7, with D possibly being TRBD2 (6 bases). Trimming removed 7 bases at V and 3 bases at J, with 16 bases between. Germline CDR1 SNHLY, CDR2 FYNNEI. This CDR3 contains 14 residues. The CDR3 protein is CASTSGRGSYEQYF. In DNA form, the CDR3 reads TGTGCCAGCACCTCGGGACGGGGGAGCTACGAGCAGTACTTC.

CDR3 DNA sequence: TGTGCCAGCAGCTTATTAGGCCACAGGGGCCGCGGCTACACCTTC. It translates to CASSLLGHRGRGYTF. V is TRBV7-2 and J is TRBJ1-2, with TRBD1 matching over 7 bases. The trim removed 2 bases at V and 8 bases at J, leaving 11 bases unmatched. Germline V gene sequence: CDR1 SGHTA, CDR2 FQGNSA. This CDR3 spans 15 amino acids.

J is TRBJ2-7 and V is TRBV12-3 or TRBV12-4; D is undetermined. Trimming cost V 3 bases and J 6 bases, with 9 bases left between them. This CDR3 contains 12 residues. This chain's CDR3 is CASSFVVSEQYF. The CDR3 DNA sequence: TGTGCCAGCAGTTTTGTAGTTTCCGAGCAGTACTTC.

V usage is TRBV27 and J usage is TRBJ2-6, with 8 nucleotides matching TRBD2. This CDR3 contains 18 residues. With 0 bases clipped from V and 0 bases from J, the junction kept 4 bases outside the gene matches. Germline values: CDR1 MNHEY, CDR2 SMNVEV (reference sequence). The CDR3, as DNA: TGTGCCAGCAGTTTATCCCCTAGCGGGTACTCTGGGGCCAACGTCCTGACTTTC. Its translation is CASSLSPSGYSGANVLTF.

The rearrangement links TRBV6-4 to TRBJ1-4; unclear D gene. The V and J ends lost 4 bases and 4 bases respectively, with 7 bases between them. CDR1 is MRHNA and CDR2 is SNTAGT in the germline V gene. The CDR3 consists of 13 residues. CDR3 loop: CASSAVINEKLFF. The CDR3 DNA follows: TGTGCCAGCAGTGCGGTTATTAATGAAAAACTGTTTTTT.

The rearrangement uses TRBV4-3 and TRBJ1-4, with 9 bases aligning to TRBD1. J gave up 5 bases and V 0 bases, and 4 bases lay outside the gene matches. Germline V gene data show CDR1 as LGHNA and CDR2 as YSLEER. This CDR3 region has 16 residues. The CDR3 loop is CASSQDAGTGNEKLFF. CDR3 DNA sequence: TGCGCCAGCAGCCAAGATGCCGGGACAGGGAATGAAAAACTGTTTTTT.

The CDR3: CASSLQTGNEQFF. The DNA for the CDR3 is TGTGCCAGCAGTTTACAGACAGGGAATGAGCAGTTCTTC. V is TRBV28 and J is TRBJ2-1, with TRBD1 matching over 7 bases. V was clipped by 2 bases and J by 7 bases; unmatched bases: 2. This CDR3 has 13 amino acids. Germline V gives CDR1 MDHEN, CDR2 SYDVKM.

This clone was detected once. The chain is built from TRBV6-4 and TRBJ2-1, with TRBD2 matching over 8 bases. CDR1 and CDR2 (germline): MRHNA, SNTAGT. Trimming removed 3 bases from V and 5 bases from J; junction bases left unmatched: 3. This CDR3 is built from 14 residues. CDR3 nucleotides: TGTGCCAGCAGTGAACGGGAGGGCCACAATGAGCAGTTCTTC. This gives the protein CASSEREGHNEQFF.

The rearrangement links TRBV5-1 to TRBJ2-1, with 10 bases fitting TRBD2. The CDR3 is 18 residues long. CDR1 and CDR2 (germline): SGHRS, YFSETQ. With 0 bases clipped from V and 3 bases from J, the junction kept 9 bases outside the gene matches. Written as DNA, the CDR3 is TGCGCCAGCAGCTTGGGGACTAGCGGACACATTAGCTACAATGAGCAGTTCTTC. It specifies CASSLGTSGHISYNEQFF. The whole variable domain, filled in from reference TRBV5-1 and TRBJ2-1, reads KAGVTQTPRYLIKTRGQQVTLSCSPISGHRSVSWYQQTPGQGLQFLFEYFSETQRNKGNFPGRFSGRQFSNSRSEMNVSTLELGDSALYLCASSLGTSGHISYNEQFFGPGTRLTVL.

The gene calls are TRBV13 and TRBJ1-3; TRBD1 matches 7 bases. Germline V gene lookup returns CDR1 PRHDT and CDR2 FYEKMQ (reference sequence). The CDR3 totals 14 residues. Trimming at V came to 5 bases and at J to 4 bases, leaving 5 bases not matched to a gene. The CDR3 here is CASSTDRAGNTIYF. The CDR3, as DNA: TGTGCCAGCAGCACAGACAGGGCGGGAAACACCATATATTTT.

The chain links TRBV30 to TRBJ2-1; weak D call: TRBD2 (6 bases). CDR1 is GTSNPN and CDR2 is SVGIG in the germline V gene (reference sequence). The ends were cut back, 0 bases at V and 4 bases at J, with 7 bases in the middle. The CDR3 is 13 amino acids. The CDR3 region has the DNA TGTGCCTGGAGTGTAGGAGGGTACAATGAGCAGTTCTTC. The encoded protein is CAWSVGGYNEQFF. Full variable domain (remainder filled in from reference TRBV30 and TRBJ2-1): SQTIHQWPATLVQPVGSPLSLECTVEGTSNPNLYWYRQAAGRGLQLLFYSVGIGQISSEVPQNLSASRPQDRQFILSSKKLLLSDSGFYLCAWSVGGYNEQFFGPGTRLTVL.